This TCR beta chain was sequenced during a study of shared clonotypes between healthy human individuals. TCRdb's copy holds only in-frame clones and misses some; the assay was immunoSEQ multiplex PCR. Of approximately 740,000 clones in the sample, less than 85% were seen once. CD4+ cells underwent separation, giving CD45RA+ naive and CD45RA-negative memory subsets. This CDR3 has 16 amino acids. The germline V gene encodes CDR1 SGHVS and CDR2 FQNEAQ. V gave up 5 bases and J gave up 2 bases, with 13 bases separating them. The rearrangement joins TRBV7-8 to TRBJ2-6; TRBD1 might be the D (5 bases). The material sequenced was memory CD4+ T cells sorted from blood. Subset here: CD45RA-negative fraction. The sequence was obtained from a woman aged 25-40 years in good health. The CDR3 loop reads CASSIQSGTGANVLTF. CDR3 coding DNA: TGTGCCAGCAGCATACAGTCAGGGACTGGGGCCAACGTCCTGACTTTC.